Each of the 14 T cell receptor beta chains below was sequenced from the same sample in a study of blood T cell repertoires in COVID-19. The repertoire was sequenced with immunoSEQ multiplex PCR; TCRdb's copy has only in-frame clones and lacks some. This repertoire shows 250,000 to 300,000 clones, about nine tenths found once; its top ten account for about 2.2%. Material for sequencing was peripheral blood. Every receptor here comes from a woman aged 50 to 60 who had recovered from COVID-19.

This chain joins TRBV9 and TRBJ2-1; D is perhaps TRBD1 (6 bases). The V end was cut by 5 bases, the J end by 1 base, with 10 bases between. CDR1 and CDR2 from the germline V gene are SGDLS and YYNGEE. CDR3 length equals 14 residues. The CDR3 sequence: CASSLTGSYNEQFF. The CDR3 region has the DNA TGTGCCAGCAGTTTAACAGGGTCCTACAATGAGCAGTTCTTC. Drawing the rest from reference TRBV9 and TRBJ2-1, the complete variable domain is DSGVTQTPKHLITATGQRVTLRCSPRSGDLSVYWYQQSLDQGLQFLIQYYNGEERAKGNILERFSAQQFPDLHSELNLSSLELGDSALYFCASSLTGSYNEQFFGPGTRLTVL.

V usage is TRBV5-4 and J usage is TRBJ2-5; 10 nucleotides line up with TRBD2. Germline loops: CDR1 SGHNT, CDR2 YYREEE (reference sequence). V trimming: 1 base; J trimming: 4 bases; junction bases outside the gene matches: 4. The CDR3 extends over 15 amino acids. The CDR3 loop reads CASSLLLAGGETQYF. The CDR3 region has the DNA TGTGCCAGCAGCTTGTTATTAGCGGGGGGAGAGACCCAGTACTTC.

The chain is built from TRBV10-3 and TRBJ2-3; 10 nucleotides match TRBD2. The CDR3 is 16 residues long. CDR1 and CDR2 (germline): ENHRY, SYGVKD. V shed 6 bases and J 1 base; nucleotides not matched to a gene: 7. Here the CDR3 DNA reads TGTGCCATCAGGCGGACTAGCGGCCCCGGCACAGATACGCAGTATTTT. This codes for CAIRRTSGPGTDTQYF.

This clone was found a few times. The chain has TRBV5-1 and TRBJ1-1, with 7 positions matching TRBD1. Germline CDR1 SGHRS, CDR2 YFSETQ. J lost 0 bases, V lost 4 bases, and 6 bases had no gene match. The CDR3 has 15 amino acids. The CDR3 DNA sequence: TGCGCCAGCAGCCCCCTGGGACAGATGAACACTGAAGCTTTCTTT. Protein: CASSPLGQMNTEAFF.

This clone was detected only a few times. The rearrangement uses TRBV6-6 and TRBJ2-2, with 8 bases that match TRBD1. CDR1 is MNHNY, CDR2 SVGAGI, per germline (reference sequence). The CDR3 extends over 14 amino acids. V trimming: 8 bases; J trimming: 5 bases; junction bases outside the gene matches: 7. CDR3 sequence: CASGDRGITGELFF. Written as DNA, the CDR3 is TGTGCCAGCGGCGACAGGGGAATTACCGGGGAGCTGTTTTTT.

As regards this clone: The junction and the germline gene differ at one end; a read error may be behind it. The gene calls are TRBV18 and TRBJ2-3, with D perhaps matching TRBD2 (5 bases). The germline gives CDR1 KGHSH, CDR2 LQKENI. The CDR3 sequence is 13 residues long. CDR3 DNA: TGTGCCAGTTCACCCGGAAGGGAGGATACGCAGTATTTT. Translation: CASSPGREDTQYF.

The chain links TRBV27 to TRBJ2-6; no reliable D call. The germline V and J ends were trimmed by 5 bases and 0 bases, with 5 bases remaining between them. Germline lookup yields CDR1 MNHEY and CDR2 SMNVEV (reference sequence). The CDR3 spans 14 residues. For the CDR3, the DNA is TGTGCCAGCAGTGAGATCTCTGGGGCCAACGTCCTGACTTTC. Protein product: CASSEISGANVLTF.

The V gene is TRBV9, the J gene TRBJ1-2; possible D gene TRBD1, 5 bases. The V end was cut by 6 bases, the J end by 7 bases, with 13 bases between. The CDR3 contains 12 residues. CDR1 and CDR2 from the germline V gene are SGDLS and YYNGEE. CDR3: CASTSGPGGYTF. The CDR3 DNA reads TGTGCCAGCACCTCAGGGCCTGGTGGCTACACCTTC.

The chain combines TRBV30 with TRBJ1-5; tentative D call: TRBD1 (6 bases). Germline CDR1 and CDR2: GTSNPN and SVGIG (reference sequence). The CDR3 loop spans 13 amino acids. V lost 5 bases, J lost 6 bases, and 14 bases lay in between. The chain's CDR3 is CAWAGVSGQPQHF. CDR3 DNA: TGTGCCTGGGCAGGGGTTTCTGGTCAGCCCCAGCATTTT.

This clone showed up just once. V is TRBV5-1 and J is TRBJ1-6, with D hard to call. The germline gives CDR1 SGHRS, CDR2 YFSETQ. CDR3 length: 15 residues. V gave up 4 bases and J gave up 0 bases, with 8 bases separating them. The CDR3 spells CASSQGGSYNSPLHF. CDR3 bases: TGCGCCAGCAGCCAAGGCGGCTCCTATAATTCACCCCTCCACTTT.

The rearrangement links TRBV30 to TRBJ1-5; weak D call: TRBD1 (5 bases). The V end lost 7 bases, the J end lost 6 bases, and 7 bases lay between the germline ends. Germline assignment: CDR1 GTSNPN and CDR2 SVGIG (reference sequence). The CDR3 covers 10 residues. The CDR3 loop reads CASDSQPQHF. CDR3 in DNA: TGTGCCTCCGACAGTCAGCCCCAGCATTTT.

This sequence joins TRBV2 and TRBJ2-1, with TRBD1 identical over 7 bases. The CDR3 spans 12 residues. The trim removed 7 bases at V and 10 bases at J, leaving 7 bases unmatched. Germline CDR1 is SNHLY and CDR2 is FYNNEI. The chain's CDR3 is CASKDDREEQFF. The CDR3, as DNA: TGTGCCAGCAAAGATGACAGGGAAGAGCAGTTCTTC.

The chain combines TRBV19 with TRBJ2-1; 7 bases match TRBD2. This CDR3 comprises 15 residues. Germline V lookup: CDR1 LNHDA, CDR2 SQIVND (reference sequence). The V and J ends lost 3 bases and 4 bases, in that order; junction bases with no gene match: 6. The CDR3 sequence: CASSIDGGKYNEQFF. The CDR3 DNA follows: TGTGCCAGTAGTATCGACGGGGGGAAGTACAATGAGCAGTTCTTC.

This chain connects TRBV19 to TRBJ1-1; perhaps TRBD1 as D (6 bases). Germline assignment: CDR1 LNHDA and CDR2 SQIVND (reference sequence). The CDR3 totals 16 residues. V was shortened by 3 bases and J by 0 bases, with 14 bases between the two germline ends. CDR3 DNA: TGTGCCAGTAGTATCATTGGTAGGGGGATGAACACTGAAGCTTTCTTT. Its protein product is CASSIIGRGMNTEAFF.